The sequence of this T cell receptor beta chain was determined in a study of T cell changes during pregnancy in multiple sclerosis. In germline, CDR1 is KGHSH, CDR2 LQKENI. The CDR3 consists of 16 residues. Between the trimmed V and J ends, which lost 3 bases and 2 bases, there was a span of 14 bases. Only in-frame clones appear in the TCRdb table, and some are missing; sequencing was by immunoSEQ multiplex PCR. The sample has 55,000 or so clones, 80% to 95% seen once. Sequencing used CD4+ T cells from peripheral blood mononuclear cells, obtained after pregnancy. The receptor was derived from a female donor with multiple sclerosis, enrolled in a pregnancy study. The chain recombines TRBV18 with TRBJ2-1; D may be TRBD1 (6 bases). CDR3 amino acids: CASSPVGGVTYNEQFF. CDR3 nucleotide sequence: TGTGCCAGCTCACCGGTTGGGGGCGTAACCTACAATGAGCAGTTCTTC.